The sequence of this T cell receptor (beta chain) was determined in a study of chemoradiotherapy in HPV16-positive cancers. On the study more broadly: A couple of HPV16-positive patients' cells yielded candidate HPV-specific clones and common motifs.

Over chemoradiotherapy, repertoires were sampled more than once. Overall study findings and caveats: Candidate HPV-specific clones and E7-related TCR motifs grew in tumor during treatment. For HPV16-positive patients, expanding HPV-responsive T cells associated with longer recurrence-free survival.

Produced via immunoSEQ multiplex PCR; TCRdb's table is partial and in-frame only. The repertoire holds under 15,000 clones, with about four fifths as singletons. As to this clone: No antigen is known for it.

This clonotype was obtained from a human donor with HPV-associated anogenital cancer. This specimen was collected from a patient who underwent chemoradiotherapy.

The CDR3 region is CASSQGSGGSTDTQYF. CDR3 DNA sequence: TGCGCCAGCAGCCAAGGGAGCGGGGGGAGCACAGATACGCAGTATTTT. The chain recombines TRBV4-1 with TRBJ2-3, with 9 bases that match TRBD2. J lost 0 bases, V lost 1 base, and 2 bases had no gene match. CDR1 and CDR2 (germline): MGHRA, YSYEKL. The length of the CDR3 is 16 residues.